This TCR beta chain was sequenced in a study of blood T cell repertoires in COVID-19. The CDR3 contains 16 residues. Between the trimmed V and J ends, which lost 2 bases and 6 bases, there was a span of 16 bases. Germline CDR1 reads MGHRA; CDR2 reads YSYEKL. Measured with immunoSEQ multiplex PCR; TCRdb has only the in-frame clones, and not every one. The sample lists a few hundred thousand clones, over 70% occurring once. This sequence originates from a woman in her 70s with acute or convalescent COVID-19. The chain joins TRBV4-1 to TRBJ2-2, with TRBD2 as a possible D gene (6 bases). The sample taken for sequencing was peripheral blood. The CDR3 nucleotides are TGCGCCAGCAGCCAATTCGCCGGGACTCGCGCCGGGGAGCTGTTTTTT. This codes for CASSQFAGTRAGELFF.